The clone carrying this T cell receptor beta chain turned up a few times. Its cognate antigen is unknown. This sample was taken from a study of CD8+ T cells in alopecia areata. Study outcomes and limitations: Tofacitinib significantly brought down scalp clonality and expanded CD8+ clones among top 100. The study found TCR sharing across patients less clear than in mice, possibly for HLA reasons.

The treatment: oral pan-JAK inhibitor, 5-10 mg twice daily. Researchers took lesional scalp punch biopsies and peripheral blood from people who were alopecia areata patients. Extracted from the samples, RNA was reverse transcribed into cDNA to serve as the sequencing template. The assay was immunoSEQ multiplex PCR, and TCRdb's table has in-frame clones only and misses some. In the table there are 110,000 or so clones, roughly three fifths of which are singletons. Germline CDR1 is LNHNV and CDR2 is YYDKDF (reference sequence). Trimming cost V 5 bases and J 7 bases, with 8 bases left between them. CDR3 length: 12 amino acids.

The source is a human donor with alopecia areata. The chain has TRBV15 and TRBJ2-2; D gene ambiguous. The material sequenced was CD4+ T cells sorted from blood, taken at week 24, from a patient treated with tofacitinib. For the CDR3, the DNA is TGTGCCACCAGCCCGCGTTACGGGGAGCTGTTTTTT. Translated: CATSPRYGELFF.